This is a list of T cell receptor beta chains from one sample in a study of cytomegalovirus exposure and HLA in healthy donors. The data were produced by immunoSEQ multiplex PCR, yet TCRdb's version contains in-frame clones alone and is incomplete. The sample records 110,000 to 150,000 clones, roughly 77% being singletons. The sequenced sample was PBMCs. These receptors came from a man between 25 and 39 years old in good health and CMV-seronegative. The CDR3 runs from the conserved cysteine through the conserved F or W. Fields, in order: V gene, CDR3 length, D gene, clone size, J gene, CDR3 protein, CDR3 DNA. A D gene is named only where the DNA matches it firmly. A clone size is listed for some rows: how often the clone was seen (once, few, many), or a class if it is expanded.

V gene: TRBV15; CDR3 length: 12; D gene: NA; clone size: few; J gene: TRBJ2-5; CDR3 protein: CATSRDIETQYF; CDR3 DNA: TGTGCCACCAGCAGAGATATAGAGACCCAGTACTTC
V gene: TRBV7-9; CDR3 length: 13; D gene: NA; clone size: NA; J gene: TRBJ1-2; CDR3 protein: CASSRPTEKGYTF; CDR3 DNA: TGTGCCAGCAGCCGCCCGACAGAGAAAGGCTACACCTTC
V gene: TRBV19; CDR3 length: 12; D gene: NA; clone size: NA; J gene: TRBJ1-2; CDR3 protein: CASSPEGYGYTF; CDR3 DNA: TGTGCCAGTAGTCCAGAGGGCTATGGCTACACCTTC
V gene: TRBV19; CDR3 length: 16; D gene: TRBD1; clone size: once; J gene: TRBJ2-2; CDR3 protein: CASSIAGQGNTGELFF; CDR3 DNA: TGTGCCAGTAGTATCGCAGGACAGGGGAACACCGGGGAGCTGTTTTTT
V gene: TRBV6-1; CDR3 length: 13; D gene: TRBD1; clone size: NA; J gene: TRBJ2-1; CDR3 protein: CASSWTGGNEQFF; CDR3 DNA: TGTGCCAGCAGCTGGACAGGGGGAAATGAGCAGTTCTTC
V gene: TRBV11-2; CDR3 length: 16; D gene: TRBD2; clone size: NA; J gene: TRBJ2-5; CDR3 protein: CASSFAASGTGETQYF; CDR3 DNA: TGTGCCAGCAGCTTTGCCGCTAGCGGGACGGGAGAGACCCAGTACTTC
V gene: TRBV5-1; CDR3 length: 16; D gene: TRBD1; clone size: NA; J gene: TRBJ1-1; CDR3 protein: CASSWLVGTGNTEAFF; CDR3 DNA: TGCGCCAGCAGCTGGCTGGTGGGGACAGGGAACACTGAAGCTTTCTTT
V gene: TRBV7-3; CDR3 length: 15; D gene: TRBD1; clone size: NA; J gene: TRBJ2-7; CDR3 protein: CASSSGTGGIGEQYF; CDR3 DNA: TGTGCCAGCAGCTCCGGGACAGGGGGAATTGGCGAGCAGTACTTC
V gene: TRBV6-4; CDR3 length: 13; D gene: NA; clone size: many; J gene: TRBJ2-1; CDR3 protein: CASSAGAYNEQFF; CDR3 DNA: TGTGCCAGCAGTGCGGGAGCATACAATGAGCAGTTCTTC
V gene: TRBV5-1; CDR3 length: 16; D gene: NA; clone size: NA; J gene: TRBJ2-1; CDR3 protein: CASSWEQGPQGNEQFF; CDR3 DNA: TGCGCCAGCAGCTGGGAACAGGGACCCCAGGGGAATGAGCAGTTCTTC
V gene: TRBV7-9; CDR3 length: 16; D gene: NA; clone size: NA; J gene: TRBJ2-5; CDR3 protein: CASSATYLAVQETQYF; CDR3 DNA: TGTGCCAGCAGCGCAACCTATTTGGCGGTCCAAGAGACCCAGTACTTC
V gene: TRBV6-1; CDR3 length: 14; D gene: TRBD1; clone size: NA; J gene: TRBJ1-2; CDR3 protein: CASRGGQGTYGYTF; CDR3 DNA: TGTGCCAGCAGGGGGGGACAGGGGACCTATGGCTACACCTTC
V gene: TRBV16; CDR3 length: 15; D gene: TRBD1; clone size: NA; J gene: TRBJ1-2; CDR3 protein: CASSQRQGPNYGYTF; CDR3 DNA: TGTGCCAGCAGCCAACGACAGGGCCCTAACTATGGCTACACCTTC
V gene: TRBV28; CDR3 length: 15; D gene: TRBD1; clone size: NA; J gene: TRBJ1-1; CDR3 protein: CASSRHRQGAFEAFF; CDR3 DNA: TGTGCCAGCAGCCGACACAGACAGGGGGCGTTCGAAGCTTTCTTT
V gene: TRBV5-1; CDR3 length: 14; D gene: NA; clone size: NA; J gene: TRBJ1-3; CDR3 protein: CASSLVGRGNTIYF; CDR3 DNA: TGCGCCAGCAGCTTGGTGGGGAGAGGAAACACCATATATTTT
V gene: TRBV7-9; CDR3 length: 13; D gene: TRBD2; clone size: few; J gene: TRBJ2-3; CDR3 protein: CAIRGGGTDTQYF; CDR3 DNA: TGTGCCATCCGTGGCGGGGGGACAGATACGCAGTATTTT
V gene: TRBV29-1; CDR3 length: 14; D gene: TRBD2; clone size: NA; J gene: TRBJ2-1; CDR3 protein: CSVGGLAGVNEQFF; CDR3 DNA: TGCAGCGTGGGGGGACTAGCGGGAGTCAATGAGCAGTTCTTC
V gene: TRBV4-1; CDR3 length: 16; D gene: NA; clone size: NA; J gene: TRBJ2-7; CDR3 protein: CASSQDQVFGTYEQYF; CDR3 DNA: TGCGCCAGCAGCCAAGATCAGGTGTTCGGTACCTACGAGCAGTACTTC
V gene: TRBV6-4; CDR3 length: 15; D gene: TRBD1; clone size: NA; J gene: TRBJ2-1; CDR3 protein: CASLNRDRDHNEQFF; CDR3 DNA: TGTGCCAGCTTAAACCGGGACAGGGACCACAATGAGCAGTTCTTC
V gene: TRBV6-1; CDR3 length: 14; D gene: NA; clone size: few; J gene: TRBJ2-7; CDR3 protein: CASSDWGQGYEQYF; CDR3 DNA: TGTGCCAGCAGTGATTGGGGGCAGGGATACGAGCAGTACTTC
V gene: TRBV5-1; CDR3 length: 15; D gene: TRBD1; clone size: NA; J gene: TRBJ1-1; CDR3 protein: CASRDPTGVNTEAFF; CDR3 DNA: TGCGCCAGCAGGGACCCGACAGGGGTAAACACTGAAGCTTTCTTT
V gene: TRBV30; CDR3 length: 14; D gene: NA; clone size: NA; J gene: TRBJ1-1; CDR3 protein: CAWSVLTGNTEAFF; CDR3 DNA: TGTGCCTGGAGTGTACTGACTGGGAACACTGAAGCTTTCTTT
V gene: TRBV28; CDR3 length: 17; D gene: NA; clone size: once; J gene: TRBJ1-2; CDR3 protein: CASSLFGGSGGNYGYTF; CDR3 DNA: TGTGCCAGCAGTTTATTCGGCGGTTCGGGAGGTAACTATGGCTACACCTTC
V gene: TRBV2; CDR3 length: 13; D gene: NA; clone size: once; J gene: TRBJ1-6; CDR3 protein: CASSEEYNSPLHF; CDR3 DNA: TGTGCCAGCAGTGAGGAGTATAATTCACCCCTCCACTTT
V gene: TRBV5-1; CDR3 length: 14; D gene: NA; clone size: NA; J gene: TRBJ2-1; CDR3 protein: CASSLERHGDEQFF; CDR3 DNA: TGCGCCAGCAGCTTGGAGAGGCACGGCGATGAGCAGTTCTTC
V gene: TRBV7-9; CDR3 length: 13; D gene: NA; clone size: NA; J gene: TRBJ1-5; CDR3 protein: CASSPFGNQPQHF; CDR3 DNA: TGTGCCAGCAGCCCGTTTGGCAATCAGCCCCAGCATTTT
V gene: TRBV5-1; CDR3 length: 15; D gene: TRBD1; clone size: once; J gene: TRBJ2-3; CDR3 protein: CASSYGTGKTDTQYF; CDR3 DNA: TGCGCCAGCAGTTACGGGACAGGGAAAACAGATACGCAGTATTTT
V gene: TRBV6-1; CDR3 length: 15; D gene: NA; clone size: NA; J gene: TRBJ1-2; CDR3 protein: CASSESPRDNYGYTF; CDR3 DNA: TGTGCCAGCAGTGAAAGTCCTAGAGACAACTATGGCTACACCTTC
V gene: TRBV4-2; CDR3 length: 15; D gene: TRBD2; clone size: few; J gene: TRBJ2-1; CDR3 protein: CASSREISGSNEQFF; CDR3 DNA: TGTGCCAGCAGCCGAGAAATTAGCGGGAGCAATGAGCAGTTCTTC
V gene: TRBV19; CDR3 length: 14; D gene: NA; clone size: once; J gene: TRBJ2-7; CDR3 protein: CASSIPTRTHEQYF; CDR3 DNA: TGTGCCAGTAGTATACCGACTAGAACCCACGAGCAGTACTTC
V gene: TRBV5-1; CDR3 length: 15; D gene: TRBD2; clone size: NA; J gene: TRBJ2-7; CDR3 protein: CASSLGEGYHYEQYF; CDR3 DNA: TGCGCCAGCAGCTTGGGGGAGGGATACCATTACGAGCAGTACTTC
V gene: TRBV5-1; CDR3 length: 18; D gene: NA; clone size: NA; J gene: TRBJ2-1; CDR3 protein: CASSLGLGSGRFYNEQFF; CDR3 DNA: TGCGCCAGCAGCTTGGGCCTGGGGAGCGGGCGCTTCTACAATGAGCAGTTCTTC
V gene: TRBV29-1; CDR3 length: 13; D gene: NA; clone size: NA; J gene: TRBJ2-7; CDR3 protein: CSVDGGQSYEQYF; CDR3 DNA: TGCAGCGTTGACGGGGGGCAATCCTACGAGCAGTACTTC
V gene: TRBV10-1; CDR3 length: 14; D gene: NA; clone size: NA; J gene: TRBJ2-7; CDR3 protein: CASSEQAGSYEQYF; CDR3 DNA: TGCGCCAGCAGTGAGCAGGCGGGGTCCTACGAGCAGTACTTC
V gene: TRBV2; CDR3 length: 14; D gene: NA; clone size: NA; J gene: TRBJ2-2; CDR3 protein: CASEGDRLGRELFF; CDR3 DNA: TGTGCCAGCGAGGGGGATCGGTTAGGGAGGGAGCTGTTTTTT
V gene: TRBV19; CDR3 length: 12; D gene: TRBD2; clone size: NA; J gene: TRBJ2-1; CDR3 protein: CASSPSGNEQFF; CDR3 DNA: TGTGCCAGTAGTCCTAGCGGCAATGAGCAGTTCTTC
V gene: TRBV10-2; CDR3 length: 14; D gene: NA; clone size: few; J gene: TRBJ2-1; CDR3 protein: CASSVQGGYNEQFF; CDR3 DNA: TGCGCCAGCAGTGTACAGGGTGGGTACAATGAGCAGTTCTTC
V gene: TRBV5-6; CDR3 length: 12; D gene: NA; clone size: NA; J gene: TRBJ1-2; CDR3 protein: CASSPQNYGYTF; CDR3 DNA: TGTGCCAGCAGCCCCCAAAACTATGGCTACACCTTC
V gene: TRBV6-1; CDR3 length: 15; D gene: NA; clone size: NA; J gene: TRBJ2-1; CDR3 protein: CASSDTGNPYNEQFF; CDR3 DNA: TGTGCCAGCAGTGATACAGGGAATCCTTACAATGAGCAGTTCTTC
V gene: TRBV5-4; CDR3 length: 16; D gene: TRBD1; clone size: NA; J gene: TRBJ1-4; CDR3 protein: CASSLGTGAGREKLFF; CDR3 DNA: TGTGCCAGCAGCTTGGGCACAGGGGCAGGGAGAGAAAAACTGTTTTTT
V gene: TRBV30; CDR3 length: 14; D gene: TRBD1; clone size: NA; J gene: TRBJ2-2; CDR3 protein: CAWSDGQVNGELFF; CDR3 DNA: TGTGCCTGGAGTGACGGACAGGTTAACGGGGAGCTGTTTTTT
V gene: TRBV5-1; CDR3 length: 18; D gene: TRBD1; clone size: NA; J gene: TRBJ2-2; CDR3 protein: CASSLKPGGRQDTGELFF; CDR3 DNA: TGCGCCAGCAGCCTAAAACCAGGGGGTCGGCAGGACACCGGGGAGCTGTTTTTT
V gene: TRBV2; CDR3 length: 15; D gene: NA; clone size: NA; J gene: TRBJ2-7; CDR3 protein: CASSEDRVPSYEQYF; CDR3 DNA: TGTGCCAGCAGTGAAGACCGCGTGCCTTCCTACGAGCAGTACTTC
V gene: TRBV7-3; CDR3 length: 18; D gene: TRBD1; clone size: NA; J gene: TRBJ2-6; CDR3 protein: CASSLTGTVNSGANVLTF; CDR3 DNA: TGTGCCAGCAGCCTTACCGGGACAGTGAACTCTGGGGCCAACGTCCTGACTTTC
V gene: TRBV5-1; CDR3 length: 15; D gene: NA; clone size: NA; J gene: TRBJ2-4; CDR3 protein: CASSDHRQAKNIQYF; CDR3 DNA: TGCGCCAGCAGTGACCACCGACAGGCCAAAAACATTCAGTACTTC
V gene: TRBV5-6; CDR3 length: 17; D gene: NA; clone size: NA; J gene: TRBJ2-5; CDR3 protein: CASSLRRAVWGSETQYF; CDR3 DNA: TGTGCCAGCAGCTTGCGACGCGCGGTTTGGGGCTCGGAGACCCAGTACTTC
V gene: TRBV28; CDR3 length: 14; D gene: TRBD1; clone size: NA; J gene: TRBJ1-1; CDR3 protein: CASSLDRGEAEAFF; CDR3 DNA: TGTGCCAGCAGTTTAGACAGGGGGGAAGCTGAAGCTTTCTTT
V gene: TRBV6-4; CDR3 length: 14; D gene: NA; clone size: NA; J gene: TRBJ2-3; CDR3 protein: CASSVAPRRDTQYF; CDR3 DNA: TGTGCCAGCAGTGTGGCCCCACGGAGGGATACGCAGTATTTT
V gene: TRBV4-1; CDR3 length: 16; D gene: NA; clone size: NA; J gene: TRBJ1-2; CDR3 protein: CASSLGQSPANYGYTF; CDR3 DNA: TGCGCCAGCAGCCTAGGACAGTCGCCTGCTAACTATGGCTACACCTTC
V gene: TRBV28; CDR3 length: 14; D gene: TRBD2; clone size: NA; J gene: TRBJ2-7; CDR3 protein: CASSPGEGTYEQYF; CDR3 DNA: TGTGCCAGCAGCCCCGGGGAGGGCACCTACGAGCAGTACTTC
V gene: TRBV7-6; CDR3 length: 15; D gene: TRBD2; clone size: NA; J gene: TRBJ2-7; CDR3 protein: CASSSEGASGYEQYF; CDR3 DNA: TGTGCCAGCAGCTCTGAGGGTGCTAGCGGCTACGAGCAGTACTTC
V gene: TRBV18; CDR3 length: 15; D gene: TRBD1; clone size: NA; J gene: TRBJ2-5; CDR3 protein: CASSWGTGTQETQYF; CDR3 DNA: TGTGCCAGCTCATGGGGGACAGGGACGCAAGAGACCCAGTACTTC
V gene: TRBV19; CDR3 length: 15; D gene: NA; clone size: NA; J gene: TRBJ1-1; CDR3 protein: CATKMIAGMNTEAFF; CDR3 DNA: TGTGCCACCAAGATGATAGCGGGCATGAACACTGAAGCTTTCTTT
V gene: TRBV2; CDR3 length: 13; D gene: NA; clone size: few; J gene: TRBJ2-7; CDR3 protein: CASKGEGSYEQYF; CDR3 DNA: TGTGCCAGCAAAGGGGAAGGGTCCTACGAGCAGTACTTC
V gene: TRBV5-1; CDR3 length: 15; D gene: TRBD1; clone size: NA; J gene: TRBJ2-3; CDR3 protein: CASSWRQGAPDTQYF; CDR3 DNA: TGCGCCAGCAGCTGGAGACAGGGGGCCCCAGATACGCAGTATTTT
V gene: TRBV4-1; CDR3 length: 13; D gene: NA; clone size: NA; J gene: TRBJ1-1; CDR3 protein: CASSQRETTEAFF; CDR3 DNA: TGCGCCAGCAGCCAAAGGGAGACCACTGAAGCTTTCTTT
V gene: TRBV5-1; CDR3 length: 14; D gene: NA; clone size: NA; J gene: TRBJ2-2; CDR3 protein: CASSFQGGSGELFF; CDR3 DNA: TGCGCCAGCAGCTTCCAGGGAGGCAGCGGGGAGCTGTTTTTT